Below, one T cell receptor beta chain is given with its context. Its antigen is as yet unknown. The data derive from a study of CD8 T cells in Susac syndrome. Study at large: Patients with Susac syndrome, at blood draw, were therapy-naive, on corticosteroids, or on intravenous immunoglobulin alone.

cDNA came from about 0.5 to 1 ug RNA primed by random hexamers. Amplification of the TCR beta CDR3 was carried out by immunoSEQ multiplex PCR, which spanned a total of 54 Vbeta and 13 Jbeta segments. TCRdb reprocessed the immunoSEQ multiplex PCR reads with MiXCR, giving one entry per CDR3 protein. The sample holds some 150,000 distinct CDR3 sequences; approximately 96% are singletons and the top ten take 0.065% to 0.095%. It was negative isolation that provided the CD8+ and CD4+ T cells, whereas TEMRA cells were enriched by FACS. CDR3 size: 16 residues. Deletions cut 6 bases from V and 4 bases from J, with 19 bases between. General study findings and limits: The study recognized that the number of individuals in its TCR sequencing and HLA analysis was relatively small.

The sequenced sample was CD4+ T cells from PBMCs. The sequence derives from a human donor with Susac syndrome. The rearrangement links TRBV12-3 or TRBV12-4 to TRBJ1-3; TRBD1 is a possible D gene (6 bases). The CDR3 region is CASRYRERSSGNTIYF. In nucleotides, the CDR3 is TGTGCCAGCAGATACAGGGAGAGGAGTTCGGGAAACACCATATATTTT.